This T cell receptor (beta chain) is from a study of blood T cell repertoires in COVID-19. Study details: Acute-phase and convalescent COVID-19 samples originated in the United States, Italy and Spain. Nucleic acid was either cDNA or gDNA, and it came from T cells, B-cell-depleted T cells, or PBMCs.

CDR3 size: 15 residues. Germline V gives CDR1 SGHVS, CDR2 FQNEAQ. J was trimmed by 0 bases and V by 6 bases; bases with no gene match: 5. In the original workflow: Reference gene primers were amplified, and this amplification served to estimate nucleated cell counts. Assay used: immunoSEQ multiplex PCR; TCRdb lists only in-frame clones, some missing. The V and J calls and clone size come from that table; D and trimming were worked out from the DNA. The data show roughly 86,000 clones, with around 82% seen just once and approximately 6.8% held by the top ten. By proportion, this clone is medium-sized. The receptor's source is a man between 60 and 75 years old with acute or convalescent COVID-19. The chain employs TRBV7-8 and TRBJ1-3; 7 positions agree with TRBD1. Sequencing was performed on peripheral blood. CDR3 in DNA: TGTGCCAGCAGTCGGCAGGGGGTCTCTGGAAACACCATATATTTT. It is translated as CASSRQGVSGNTIYF.